The clone carrying this T cell receptor beta chain was counted a few times. The junction had 5 bases not matched to a gene; V was cut back by 3 bases and J by 5 bases. CDR3 length: 14 amino acids. Germline assignment: CDR1 SGHRS and CDR2 YFSETQ. This sample stems from a study of identical twins. Healthy Caucasian individuals made up all the donors. TCRdb re-called the 5' RACE reads through MiXCR, storing one row per CDR3 protein. The table includes some 560,000 distinct CDR3 sequences, 9.5% to 10% detected once. The sample was also reused in another study, on yellow fever vaccine responses in identical twins.

The chain has TRBV5-1 and TRBJ2-5; 9 bases align to TRBD1. Specimen: PBMCs. The origin of this receptor is a woman under 30 in good health. CDR3 nucleotides: TGCGCCAGCAGCTGGACAGGGGAAGCGGAGACCCAGTACTTC. Translating gives CASSWTGEAETQYF.